A single sample gave rise to the 27 T cell receptor beta chains below, sequenced in a study of T cells in Graves' hyperthyroidism and ophthalmopathy (dated by TCRdb to the late 2010s). Receptor libraries were prepared by multiplex PCR. The listed sequencing device is Illumina HiSeq 2000. The TCR beta CDR3 regions were amplified from RNA transcripts. The first round of RT-PCR for the TCR CDR3 was performed with the HTBI primer set and the Qiagen OneStep RT-PCR kit. TCRdb reprocessed the public reads (quality trimming at Q25 with fastp, clone calling with MiXCR) and kept in-frame beta chains. Rows are unified per CDR3 protein, each entry keeping the most common DNA and genes. The sample table holds some 550,000 distinct CDR3 sequences, of which about a sixth were seen once. The top ten clones comprise around 3.5% of the sample. Sequenced input: blood. The receptors originated from a woman aged 40 to 55 with Graves' ophthalmopathy.

This clonotype was recorded at least ten times. The V call is TRBV3-1, the J call TRBJ2-1; 8 positions match TRBD2. V gave up 1 base and J gave up 2 bases; unmatched junction bases: 10. CDR1 is LGHDT and CDR2 is YNNKEL in the germline V gene (reference sequence). The length of the CDR3 is 18 residues. The CDR3: CASSQGSSGSRAYNEQFF. In nucleotides, the CDR3 is TGTGCCAGCAGCCAAGGCTCCAGCGGGAGTCGAGCCTACAATGAGCAGTTCTTC.

This clonotype has only a few counts. The chain combines TRBV5-4 with TRBJ2-5; no clear D gene. Germline assignment: CDR1 SGHNT and CDR2 YYREEE (reference sequence). V was trimmed by 0 bases and J by 2 bases, leaving 11 bases between them. The length of the CDR3 is 15 residues. In nucleotides, the CDR3 is TGTGCCAGCAGCTTGGGTGTGGTAGCTCAAGAGACCCAGTACTTC. It is translated as CASSLGVVAQETQYF.

The chain uses TRBV20-1 and TRBJ2-2; 8 bases are shared with TRBD1. The CDR3 totals 15 residues. Trimming took 3 bases from V and 2 from J; bases not matched to a gene: 5. Looked up from germline, CDR1 is DFQATT and CDR2 is SNEGSKA (reference sequence). CDR3 sequence reads: CSARRQGLNTGELFF. CDR3 in DNA: TGCAGTGCTAGGAGACAGGGGCTCAACACCGGGGAGCTGTTTTTT.

This clonotype was detected only a few times. The CDR3 spells CASSLEGGALDTQYF. The CDR3 DNA reads TGCGCCAGCAGCTTGGAGGGGGGGGCCCTGGATACGCAGTATTTT. The V gene is TRBV5-1, the J gene TRBJ2-3, with D possibly TRBD2 on 7 matching bases. Trimming took off 0 bases at V and 6 bases at J, with 14 bases between the two ends. CDR3 length equals 15 residues. Germline values: CDR1 SGHRS, CDR2 YFSETQ.

Many counts were recorded for this clonotype. The V gene is TRBV28, the J gene TRBJ2-7; no reliable D call. Germline CDR1 MDHEN, CDR2 SYDVKM. Trimming shortened V by 2 bases and J by 3 bases, and 8 bases separated the two germline ends. This CDR3 spans 13 amino acids. CDR3 amino acids: CASSLPRRYEQYF. Written as DNA, the CDR3 is TGTGCCAGCAGTTTACCCCGGCGCTACGAGCAGTACTTC.

This clonotype was detected many times. The chain uses TRBV7-9 and TRBJ1-1; possibly TRBD1 for D (5 bases). The germline V and J ends were trimmed by 5 bases and 3 bases, with 16 bases remaining between them. The germline V gene encodes CDR1 SEHNR and CDR2 FQNEAQ (reference sequence). The CDR3 contains 15 residues. In DNA, the CDR3 is TGTGCCAGCAGCCCTGGTGGGGGGAAGGACACTGAAGCTTTCTTT. This codes for CASSPGGGKDTEAFF.

As regards this clonotype: The missing conserved phenylalanine or tryptophan at the end of this CDR3 makes a read error likely. The chain uses TRBV5-1 and TRBJ2-1; D might be TRBD2 (6 bases). The CDR3 is 15 amino acids. CDR1 SGHRS and CDR2 YFSETQ come from the germline V gene. The ends were cut back, 0 bases at V and 0 bases at J, with 7 bases in the middle. CDR3 in DNA: TGCGCCAGCAGCTTGGATAGCGGCTCCTACAATGAGCAGTTCCTC. It is translated as CASSLDSGSYNEQFL.

This clonotype was observed at least ten times. The V gene is TRBV2, the J gene TRBJ1-1; 9 bases fit TRBD1. V lost 6 bases, J lost 7 bases, and 6 bases stayed unmatched. Germline V gene sequence: CDR1 SNHLY, CDR2 FYNNEI. The CDR3 has 13 residues. The CDR3 DNA reads as TGTGCCAGCAGCCGACAGGGGGATGGTGAAGCTTTCTTT. Its translation: CASSRQGDGEAFF.

This clonotype has a count of ten or more. The CDR3 sequence is CASSWGDEQYF. CDR3 coding DNA: TGTGCCAGCAGCTGGGGGGACGAGCAGTACTTC. This chain links TRBV7-9 with TRBJ2-7, with a tentative D call TRBD2 (6 bases). Germline values: CDR1 SEHNR, CDR2 FQNEAQ (reference sequence). This CDR3 region has 11 residues. The ends were cut back, 4 bases at V and 5 bases at J, with 6 bases in the middle.

This clonotype was counted ten times or more. The V gene is TRBV2, the J gene TRBJ2-2; perhaps TRBD2 as D (5 bases). Per germline, CDR1 SNHLY and CDR2 FYNNEI. CDR3 length: 14 residues. Trimming cost V 6 bases and J 6 bases, with 14 bases left between them. The CDR3 DNA reads as TGTGCCAGCAGGAGGTGGTTTAGCGCCGGGGAGCTGTTTTTT. It is translated as CASRRWFSAGELFF.

The gene calls are TRBV7-9 and TRBJ2-1, with TRBD2 as a possible D gene (6 bases). V dropped 5 bases and J dropped 2 bases, with 13 bases sitting between them. Germline V gene data show CDR1 as SEHNR and CDR2 as FQNEAQ (reference sequence). This CDR3 comprises 15 residues. The CDR3 spells CASSKGGIPYNEQFF. CDR3 nucleotides: TGTGCCAGCAGCAAAGGCGGGATCCCCTACAATGAGCAGTTCTTC.

This clonotype has a handful of counts. The chain combines TRBV7-9 with TRBJ1-1; D not certain. V dropped 5 bases and J dropped 7 bases, with 29 bases sitting between them. The germline V gene has CDR1 SEHNR and CDR2 FQNEAQ (reference sequence). There are 18 residues in the CDR3. The CDR3: CASSNRAVLNKGLDEAFF. The CDR3, as DNA: TGTGCCAGCAGCAATCGGGCGGTTTTAAACAAGGGTTTGGATGAAGCTTTCTTT.

The chain joins TRBV6-1 to TRBJ2-5; unclear D gene. The CDR3 extends over 12 amino acids. The V gene's germline CDR1 is MNHNS and CDR2 SASEGT. The germline V and J ends were trimmed by 6 bases and 4 bases, with 9 bases remaining between them. CDR3 sequence (DNA): TGTGCCAGCAGACTACCAGGAGAGACCCAGTACTTC. It specifies CASRLPGETQYF.

The V gene is TRBV10-2, the J gene TRBJ2-3; 8 bases match TRBD2. The CDR3 runs 15 residues. The J segment lost 1 base and the V segment lost 6 bases, leaving 6 bases of the junction unmatched. Germline V gene lookup returns CDR1 WSHSY and CDR2 SAAADI. CDR3: CASRDSGTGTDTQYF. CDR3 DNA: TGCGCCAGCAGGGATAGCGGGACTGGCACAGATACGCAGTATTTT.

The chain joins TRBV4-1 to TRBJ2-3; D is perhaps TRBD1 (6 bases). There are 15 residues in the CDR3. CDR1 is MGHRA, CDR2 YSYEKL, per germline. V lost 1 base and J 5 bases, leaving 13 bases between the germline ends. The CDR3 bases are TGCGCCAGCAGCCAAGTTGGACAGCGGAGAGATACGCAGTATTTT. Protein: CASSQVGQRRDTQYF.

This clonotype was observed a handful of times. The chain joins TRBV11-2 to TRBJ1-1; D not certain. This CDR3 region has 15 residues. Deletions cut 1 base from V and 2 bases from J, with 11 bases between. Germline-derived CDR1 and CDR2 are SGHAT and FQNNGV. CDR3 residues: CASSLAGIGNTEAFF. In DNA form, the CDR3 reads TGTGCCAGCAGCTTAGCTGGGATTGGAAACACTGAAGCTTTCTTT.

This clonotype occurred many times. The rearrangement uses TRBV2 and TRBJ1-1, with a tentative D call TRBD1 (6 bases). CDR1 is SNHLY and CDR2 is FYNNEI in the germline V gene. This CDR3 region has 14 residues. Trimming stripped 6 bases from V and 2 bases from J, with 13 bases between. This CDR3 is CASSVQGLNTEAFF. For the CDR3, the DNA is TGTGCCAGCAGCGTACAGGGACTCAACACTGAAGCTTTCTTT.

This chain joins TRBV28 and TRBJ2-2, with a weak D call TRBD1 (5 bases). Between the trimmed V and J ends, which lost 4 bases and 5 bases, there was a span of 14 bases. The V gene's germline CDR1 is MDHEN and CDR2 SYDVKM. The CDR3 consists of 15 residues. In DNA form, the CDR3 reads TGTGCCAGCAGTTCCAGGGTAGTTTTGACCGGGGAGCTGTTTTTT. Protein product: CASSSRVVLTGELFF.

The chain joins TRBV25-1 to TRBJ1-2; TRBD1 agrees at 7 bases. CDR1 and CDR2 from the germline V gene are MGHDK and SYGVNS. Trimming at V came to 5 bases and at J to 8 bases, leaving 14 bases not matched to a gene. This CDR3 spans 15 amino acids. In DNA form, the CDR3 reads TGTGCCAGCAGTCCCTCGTATGGAGGGGGCGAGGGCTACACCTTC. Translating it yields CASSPSYGGGEGYTF.

With regard to this clonotype: A clone one base away is much larger, so this may be a read error. The chain recombines TRBV7-9 with TRBJ2-7, with D perhaps assigned TRBD1 or TRBD2 (5 bases each). Trimming cost V 4 bases and J 6 bases, with 16 bases left between them. The germline CDR1 and CDR2 sequences are SEHNR and FQNEAQ (reference sequence). This CDR3 spans 14 amino acids. The CDR3 DNA follows: TGTGCCAGCAGCTCTTCGGACGGGGCCTGCGAGCAGTACTTC. Translated: CASSSSDGACEQYF.

The chain carries TRBV9 and TRBJ2-5; D is unclear. V lost 2 bases and J 1 base, leaving 12 bases between the germline ends. The V gene's germline CDR1 is SGDLS and CDR2 YYNGEE. This CDR3 contains 15 residues. CDR3 sequence: CASSVLPGPQETQYF. The CDR3 DNA reads as TGTGCCAGCAGCGTCCTACCGGGCCCCCAAGAGACCCAGTACTTC. The full variable domain, in which reference TRBV9 and TRBJ2-5 provide the parts outside the CDR3, is DSGVTQTPKHLITATGQRVTLRCSPRSGDLSVYWYQQSLDQGLQFLIQYYNGEERAKGNILERFSAQQFPDLHSELNLSSLELGDSALYFCASSVLPGPQETQYFGPGTRLLVL.

This clonotype has a count of ten or more. This rearrangement joins TRBV2 to TRBJ2-1; 8 nucleotides line up with TRBD2. The V segment lost 5 bases and the J segment 5 bases; nucleotides outside the gene matches: 8. Per germline, CDR1 SNHLY and CDR2 FYNNEI. This CDR3 region has 15 residues. The CDR3 loop reads CASSLREGENNEQFF. The CDR3 DNA follows: TGTGCCAGCAGTTTACGGGAGGGAGAAAACAATGAGCAGTTCTTC.

J is TRBJ2-3 and V is TRBV6-1; no definite D call. Germline values: CDR1 MNHNS, CDR2 SASEGT. V was pared by 5 bases and J by 1 base, with 10 bases between. This CDR3 is built from 14 residues. CDR3 bases: TGTGCCAGCAGTCCCGGCGACCGCACAGATACGCAGTATTTT. Translated, it gives CASSPGDRTDTQYF.

This chain connects TRBV7-2 to TRBJ1-3; D is uncertain. The CDR3 contains 15 residues. Germline V gene data show CDR1 as SGHTA and CDR2 as FQGNSA. Trimming took 5 bases from V and 0 from J, leaving 11 bases between them. CDR3 nucleotide sequence: TGTGCCAGCAGCCGCGGACGGGTCTCTGGAAACACCATATATTTT. As protein: CASSRGRVSGNTIYF.

This clonotype was seen ten or more times. The chain joins TRBV12-3 or TRBV12-4 to TRBJ1-2; 7 bases fit TRBD1. There are 19 residues in the CDR3. V dropped 4 bases and J dropped 3; count of bases not matched to a gene: 20. CDR3 nucleotides: TGTGCCAGCAGTTCTACGTCCTCCCAGGTGACAGGGATGTACTATGGCTACACCTTC. Translated: CASSSTSSQVTGMYYGYTF.

In its sample, this clonotype was seen many times. The chain combines TRBV2 with TRBJ1-1; 8 bases align to TRBD1. With 5 bases clipped from V and 5 bases from J, the junction kept 7 bases outside the gene matches. Germline loops: CDR1 SNHLY, CDR2 FYNNEI. There are 14 residues in the CDR3. The CDR3 here is CASSQTGEGTEAFF. The CDR3 DNA sequence: TGTGCCAGCAGTCAGACAGGGGAGGGAACTGAAGCTTTCTTT.

This clonotype was counted at least ten times. The rearrangement joins TRBV2 to TRBJ1-5, with TRBD1 identical over 12 bases. The germline V gene has CDR1 SNHLY and CDR2 FYNNEI. V shed 4 bases, J shed 4 bases, and the junction held 5 bases outside the gene matches. CDR3 length: 16 residues. In nucleotides, the CDR3 is TGTGCCAGCAGTGGGGGACAGGGGGCGAGTAATCAGCCCCAGCATTTT. The encoded protein is CASSGGQGASNQPQHF. The full variable domain, in which reference TRBV2 and TRBJ1-5 provide the parts outside the CDR3, is EPEVTQTPSHQVTQMGQEVILRCVPISNHLYFYWYRQILGQKVEFLVSFYNNEISEKSEIFDDQFSVERPDGSNFTLKIRSTKLEDSAMYFCASSGGQGASNQPQHFGDGTRLSIL.